This entry lists 30 T cell receptor beta chains sequenced from one sample in a study of Ad26.COV2.S vaccination and SARS-CoV-2 variants. The table came from immunoSEQ multiplex PCR; TCRdb's copy has only in-frame clones and leaves some out. The profile shows some 480,000 clones, approximately 90% of them singletons. The treatment: around 19 received Ad26.COV2.S at low or high dose, single or two shots; several received placebo; per-sample allocation not given. The samples date from day 63 after the first vaccine or placebo injection. This sample comprised peripheral blood, obtained in a trial of Ad26.COV2.S vaccine versus placebo. The receptor set was obtained from a person aged 18 to 65 who received the Ad26.COV2.S COVID-19 vaccine or a placebo.

V usage is TRBV18 and J usage is TRBJ2-7, with unresolved D. CDR1 is KGHSH and CDR2 is LQKENI in the germline V gene. The CDR3 runs 13 residues. V dropped 6 bases and J dropped 2 bases, with 11 bases sitting between them. CDR3 sequence (DNA): TGTGCCAGCTCGCCTCCTAGGACCTACGAGCAGTACTTC. Amino acids: CASSPPRTYEQYF.

The genes are TRBV28 and TRBJ1-5, with a tentative D call TRBD1 (6 bases). The V gene's germline CDR1 is MDHEN and CDR2 SYDVKM. CDR3 length: 15 amino acids. Trimming stripped 5 bases from V and 7 bases from J, with 18 bases between. CDR3 bases: TGTGCCAGCAGTCCCAGTGGGGGGACATGGCAGCCCCAGCATTTT. This codes for CASSPSGGTWQPQHF.

V gene TRBV27 combines with J gene TRBJ1-2; TRBD1 matches at 7 bases. CDR3 length: 13 amino acids. With 10 bases clipped from V and 1 base from J, the junction kept 6 bases outside the gene matches. The germline CDR1 and CDR2 sequences are MNHEY and SMNVEV (reference sequence). CDR3 amino acids: CATRQGYNYGYTF. CDR3 nucleotide sequence: TGTGCCACACGACAGGGATATAACTATGGCTACACCTTC.

The V gene is TRBV18, the J gene TRBJ2-2; no firm D call. Germline V gene lookup returns CDR1 KGHSH and CDR2 LQKENI. Trimming took off 5 bases at V and 2 bases at J, with 3 bases between the two ends. CDR3 length equals 12 residues. The CDR3 reads CASSANTGELFF. In DNA form, the CDR3 reads TGTGCCAGCTCAGCAAACACCGGGGAGCTGTTTTTT. Full variable domain (remainder filled in from reference TRBV18 and TRBJ2-2): NAGVMQNPRHLVRRRGQEARLRCSPMKGHSHVYWYRQLPEEGLKFMVYLQKENIIDESGMPKERFSAEFPKEGPSILRIQQVVRGDSAAYFCASSANTGELFFGEGSRLTVL.

This rearrangement joins TRBV30 to TRBJ2-7; TRBD1 agrees at 7 bases. The CDR3 sequence is 14 residues long. V gave up 3 bases and J gave up 2 bases; unmatched junction bases: 7. CDR1 GTSNPN and CDR2 SVGIG come from the germline V gene (reference sequence). Written as DNA, the CDR3 is TGTGCCTGGAGCCCCGACAGGGTTCCCTACGAGCAGTACTTC. Residues: CAWSPDRVPYEQYF.

A few counts support this clone. This chain links TRBV19 with TRBJ1-1, with 7 bases matching TRBD1. The CDR3 loop spans 17 amino acids. The germline CDR1 and CDR2 sequences are LNHDA and SQIVND (reference sequence). V was pared by 6 bases and J by 0 bases, with 13 bases of the junction left unmatched. CDR3 sequence: CASSLAVGQIMNTEAFF. CDR3 bases: TGTGCCAGTAGCCTAGCAGTGGGACAGATCATGAACACTGAAGCTTTCTTT.

The V and J genes are TRBV7-9 and TRBJ2-7; perhaps TRBD2 as D (6 bases). This CDR3 region has 15 residues. V was pared by 1 base and J by 0 bases, with 10 bases between. From germline, CDR1 is SEHNR and CDR2 FQNEAQ (reference sequence). Here the CDR3 DNA reads TGTGCCAGCAGCTTAGGGGGGGTTTCCTCCTACGAGCAGTACTTC. Translation: CASSLGGVSSYEQYF.

The chain joins TRBV13 to TRBJ2-2; tentative D call: TRBD1 (7 bases). CDR3 length: 14 residues. Germline loops: CDR1 PRHDT, CDR2 FYEKMQ (reference sequence). Trimming removed 5 bases at V and 7 bases at J, with 14 bases between. The CDR3 is CASSRAGGGGELFF. CDR3 DNA: TGTGCCAGCAGCCGGGCAGGGGGAGGCGGGGAGCTGTTTTTT.

The chain combines TRBV5-1 with TRBJ2-3, with D perhaps matching TRBD2 (7 bases). This CDR3 is 17 amino acids long. Trimming removed 4 bases at V and 1 base at J, with 19 bases between. CDR1 and CDR2 from the germline V gene are SGHRS and YFSETQ. CDR3 DNA sequence: TGCGCCAGCAGCCCTGGGGGCGGGAGTATCGGCACAGATACGCAGTATTTT. It translates to CASSPGGGSIGTDTQYF. Drawing the rest from reference TRBV5-1 and TRBJ2-3, the complete variable domain is KAGVTQTPRYLIKTRGQQVTLSCSPISGHRSVSWYQQTPGQGLQFLFEYFSETQRNKGNFPGRFSGRQFSNSRSEMNVSTLELGDSALYLCASSPGGGSIGTDTQYFGPGTRLTVL.

The chain carries TRBV7-3 and TRBJ2-2; possibly TRBD1 for D (6 bases). This CDR3 has 15 amino acids. The germline gives CDR1 SGHTA, CDR2 FQGTGA. Trimming removed 5 bases at V and 1 base at J, with 11 bases between. The CDR3 reads CASSPQTGNTGELFF. CDR3 DNA sequence: TGTGCCAGCAGCCCCCAGACAGGGAACACCGGGGAGCTGTTTTTT.

The CDR3 spells CATSRGDRGEKLFF. In DNA form, the CDR3 reads TGTGCCACCAGCAGAGGGGACAGGGGAGAAAAACTGTTTTTT. This chain links TRBV15 with TRBJ1-4, with TRBD1 matching over 10 bases. V trimming: 1 base; J trimming: 8 bases; junction bases outside the gene matches: 1. Germline V lookup: CDR1 LNHNV, CDR2 YYDKDF (reference sequence). This CDR3 is built from 14 residues.

The V call is TRBV25-1, the J call TRBJ2-3; the D gene is possibly TRBD2 (5 bases). With 7 bases removed from V and 3 bases from J, the gap between germline ends came to 8 bases. The germline V gene has CDR1 MGHDK and CDR2 SYGVNS. The CDR3 is 12 amino acids. For the CDR3, the DNA is TGTGCCAGCACCCCGGGGACAGATACGCAGTATTTT. Its protein product is CASTPGTDTQYF. Based on the CDR3 plus reference TRBV25-1 and TRBJ2-3, the full variable domain is EADIYQTPRYLVIGTGKKITLECSQTMGHDKMYWYQQDPGMELHLIHYSYGVNSTEKGDLSSESTVSRIRTEHFPLTLESARPSHTSQYLCASTPGTDTQYFGPGTRLTVL.

The V call is TRBV3-1 (or the pseudogene TRBV3-2), the J call TRBJ1-2, with D maybe TRBD1 (5 bases). This CDR3 is 15 amino acids long. The V gene's germline CDR1 is LGHDT and CDR2 YNNKEL (reference sequence). V was trimmed by 1 base and J by 7 bases, leaving 16 bases between them. The CDR3: CASSQGGGAPGGYTF. The CDR3 DNA sequence: TGTGCCAGCAGCCAAGGTGGAGGGGCCCCAGGTGGCTACACCTTC.

The V gene is TRBV29-1, the J gene TRBJ2-7; TRBD2 aligns across 8 bases. Per germline, CDR1 SQVTM and CDR2 ANQGSEA. J gave up 5 bases and V 6 bases, and 12 bases lay outside the gene matches. CDR3 size: 14 residues. The CDR3 sequence is CSVDYSGTGNEQYF. The DNA for the CDR3 is TGCAGCGTCGATTATAGCGGGACGGGGAACGAGCAGTACTTC.

V gene TRBV6-2 or TRBV6-3 combines with J gene TRBJ1-2; D is unresolved. Germline V CDR1 and CDR2: MNHEY, SVGEGT. This CDR3 comprises 12 residues. Trimming took off 3 bases at V and 5 bases at J, with 7 bases between the two ends. CDR3 sequence: CASSYGRYGYTF. CDR3 DNA sequence: TGTGCCAGCAGTTATGGACGTTATGGCTACACCTTC.

V and J are TRBV7-3 and TRBJ2-3; D not resolved. Germline-derived CDR1 and CDR2 are SGHTA and FQGTGA. Trimming left V 2 bases short and J 0 bases short, with 9 bases between. The CDR3 sequence is 15 residues long. This CDR3 reads CASSLGMGSTDTQYF. The CDR3 DNA sequence: TGTGCCAGCAGCTTAGGAATGGGTAGCACAGATACGCAGTATTTT.

This chain uses TRBV28 with TRBJ2-5; the match to TRBD1 covers 8 bases. Losses at the gene ends were 4 bases for V and 5 bases for J; bases not matched to a gene: 15. The germline CDR1 and CDR2 sequences are MDHEN and SYDVKM. The CDR3 length is 17 residues. The CDR3 region is CASSSRLRTGRGETQYF. DNA of the CDR3: TGTGCCAGCAGTTCTCGGCTCCGGACAGGGAGAGGGGAGACCCAGTACTTC.

The chain employs TRBV2 and TRBJ2-5; D is perhaps TRBD1 (6 bases). Germline CDR1 is SNHLY and CDR2 is FYNNEI. The germline V and J ends were trimmed by 2 bases and 2 bases, with 9 bases remaining between them. The CDR3 consists of 14 residues. For the CDR3, the DNA is TGTGCCAGCAGTGAAACAGGGAGTCAAGAGACCCAGTACTTC. Protein: CASSETGSQETQYF.

V and J are TRBV29-1 and TRBJ1-2, with D perhaps matching TRBD1 (5 bases). V was cut by 7 bases and J by 8 bases, with 20 bases left in between. The V gene's germline CDR1 is SQVTM and CDR2 ANQGSEA. This CDR3 is 13 amino acids long. The CDR3: CSAVIREFYGYTF. Written as DNA, the CDR3 is TGCAGCGCCGTTATCAGGGAATTTTACGGCTACACCTTC. Using reference TRBV29-1 and TRBJ1-2 for the parts outside the CDR3, the full variable domain is SAVISQKPSRDICQRGTSLTIQCQVDSQVTMMFWYRQQPGQSLTLIATANQGSEATYESGFVIDKFPISRPNLTFSTLTVSNMSPEDSSIYLCSAVIREFYGYTFGSGTRLTVV.

The genes are TRBV5-8 and TRBJ2-1; D ambiguous. Trimming stripped 0 bases from V and 2 bases from J, with 3 bases between. The CDR3 consists of 13 residues. Germline V gene sequence: CDR1 SGHTS, CDR2 YDEGEE. In DNA form, the CDR3 reads TGTGCCAGCAGCTTGGTAGCCTACAATGAGCAGTTCTTC. Its protein is CASSLVAYNEQFF.

Only one count was recorded for this clone. This rearrangement joins TRBV7-8 to TRBJ1-5, with D possibly TRBD1 on 5 matching bases. This CDR3 region has 14 residues. The germline V gene has CDR1 SGHVS and CDR2 FQNEAQ. V dropped 0 bases and J dropped 5 bases, with 8 bases sitting between them. The CDR3 loop is CASSLAGTDQPQHF. The CDR3, as DNA: TGTGCCAGCAGCTTAGCAGGGACCGATCAGCCCCAGCATTTT.

V gene TRBV30 combines with J gene TRBJ1-2, with D unresolved. The CDR3 runs 11 residues. CDR1 GTSNPN and CDR2 SVGIG come from the germline V gene (reference sequence). The V gene lost 5 bases and the J gene lost 4 bases, with 8 bases spanning the gap. This CDR3 is CAWRAAYGYTF. Here the CDR3 DNA reads TGTGCCTGGCGGGCGGCCTATGGCTACACCTTC.

This chain joins TRBV18 and TRBJ2-7, with 9 nucleotides matching TRBD1. In germline, CDR1 is KGHSH, CDR2 LQKENI. Trimming cost V 3 bases and J 4 bases; bases outside gene matches: 7. This CDR3 region has 15 residues. CDR3 sequence reads: CASSPTGQGVYEQYF. The DNA of the CDR3 is TGTGCCAGCTCACCTACGGGACAGGGAGTATACGAGCAGTACTTC.

The chain carries TRBV6-5 and TRBJ2-3; the D gene could be TRBD1 or TRBD2 (5 bases each). The CDR3 sequence is 14 residues long. V was trimmed by 7 bases and J by 5 bases, leaving 16 bases between them. Germline CDR1 and CDR2: MNHEY and SVGAGI. CDR3 sequence (DNA): TGTGCCAGCATCCAGGTAGGGGCGGGAGATACGCAGTATTTT. Translated: CASIQVGAGDTQYF.

This chain joins TRBV15 and TRBJ2-6; unclear D gene. Germline CDR1 reads LNHNV; CDR2 reads YYDKDF (reference sequence). The CDR3 consists of 16 residues. The ends were cut back, 1 base at V and 0 bases at J, with 7 bases in the middle. The CDR3 DNA sequence: TGTGCCACCAGCAGAGGCTCGGGCTCTGGGGCCAACGTCCTGACTTTC. The encoded protein is CATSRGSGSGANVLTF.

The chain combines TRBV5-3 with TRBJ1-5; D uncertain. TRBV5-3 belongs to the ORF category, with a function that is uncertain. The CDR3 has 15 residues. V lost 9 bases and J lost 6, with 22 bases in between. CDR3 residues: CAKLPWQDVIQPQHF. DNA of the CDR3: TGTGCCAAACTCCCGTGGCAGGATGTGATTCAGCCCCAGCATTTT.

This clone showed up just a few times. The rearrangement links TRBV28 to TRBJ2-6, with TRBD1 identical over 9 bases. J gave up 7 bases and V 4 bases, and 8 bases lay outside the gene matches. Germline CDR1 is MDHEN and CDR2 is SYDVKM. The CDR3 runs 16 residues. This chain's CDR3 is CASSYRDRVGANVLTF. The CDR3, as DNA: TGTGCCAGCAGTTACAGGGACAGGGTGGGAGCCAACGTCCTGACTTTC.

The chain joins TRBV5-1 to TRBJ2-7, with 7 nucleotides matching TRBD2. The V gene's germline CDR1 is SGHRS and CDR2 YFSETQ. J gave up 4 bases and V 4 bases, and 5 bases lay outside the gene matches. This CDR3 spans 13 amino acids. The CDR3 sequence: CASSPGTKYEQYF. As DNA, the CDR3 is TGCGCCAGCAGCCCCGGGACTAAGTACGAGCAGTACTTC.

V is TRBV30 and J is TRBJ1-1; D is unclear. The CDR3 loop spans 13 amino acids. The V gene lost 0 bases and the J gene lost 1 base, with 6 bases spanning the gap. Germline assignment: CDR1 GTSNPN and CDR2 SVGIG (reference sequence). The CDR3 region has the DNA TGTGCCTGGAGTGTACGAAAGAACACTGAAGCTTTCTTT. Protein sequence: CAWSVRKNTEAFF.

The V and J genes are TRBV4-1 and TRBJ1-5; 10 bases agree with TRBD1. The CDR3 covers 15 residues. The V gene's germline CDR1 is MGHRA and CDR2 YSYEKL. With V trimmed by 3 bases and J by 3 bases, 2 bases remained unmatched. The CDR3 here is CASSQDRGYNQPQHF. In nucleotides, the CDR3 is TGCGCCAGCAGCCAGGACAGGGGGTACAATCAGCCCCAGCATTTT.